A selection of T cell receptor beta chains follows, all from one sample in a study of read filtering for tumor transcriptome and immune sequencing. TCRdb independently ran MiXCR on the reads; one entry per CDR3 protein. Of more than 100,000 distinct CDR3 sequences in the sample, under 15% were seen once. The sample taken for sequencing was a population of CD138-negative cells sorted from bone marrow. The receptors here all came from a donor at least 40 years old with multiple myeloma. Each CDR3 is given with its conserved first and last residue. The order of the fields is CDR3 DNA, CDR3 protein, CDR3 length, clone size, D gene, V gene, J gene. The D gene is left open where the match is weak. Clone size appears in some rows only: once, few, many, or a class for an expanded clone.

cdr3_nt: TGTGCCAGCAGTTTAGGGGACCGGTCGTTCTTC; cdr3_aa: CASSLGDRSFF; cdr3_length: 11; clone_size: many; d_call: NA; v_call: TRBV12-3/TRBV12-4; j_call: TRBJ2-1
cdr3_nt: TGTGCCAGCAGCTGGACTAGCGGGGATAGCTCCTACAATGAGCAGTTCTTC; cdr3_aa: CASSWTSGDSSYNEQFF; cdr3_length: 17; clone_size: many; d_call: TRBD2; v_call: TRBV5-5; j_call: TRBJ2-1
cdr3_nt: TGTGCCATCAGTGGACTAGCGGGAGGCGATGAGCAGTTCTTC; cdr3_aa: CAISGLAGGDEQFF; cdr3_length: 14; clone_size: many; d_call: TRBD2; v_call: TRBV10-3; j_call: TRBJ2-1
cdr3_nt: TGCAGTGCTAGAGATCCACTAGCGGGAGGAAGTGAGCAGTTCTTC; cdr3_aa: CSARDPLAGGSEQFF; cdr3_length: 15; clone_size: many; d_call: TRBD2; v_call: TRBV20-1; j_call: TRBJ2-1
cdr3_nt: TGTGCCAGCAGACTAGCGGGAGTGAATGAGCAGTTCTTC; cdr3_aa: CASRLAGVNEQFF; cdr3_length: 13; clone_size: NA; d_call: TRBD2; v_call: TRBV6-2/TRBV6-3; j_call: TRBJ2-1
cdr3_nt: TGTGCCAGCGCCGGCAGTCAAATACAAGCTTTCTTT; cdr3_aa: CASAGSQIQAFF; cdr3_length: 12; clone_size: many; d_call: NA; v_call: TRBV7-2; j_call: TRBJ1-1
cdr3_nt: TGTGCCAGCCGTACCGGGCGGCTAGCGGGAGACAATGAGCAGTTCTTC; cdr3_aa: CASRTGRLAGDNEQFF; cdr3_length: 16; clone_size: many; d_call: NA; v_call: TRBV21-1; j_call: TRBJ2-1
cdr3_nt: TGCAGTGCTAAAAGCGGGAGTAGCTACGAGCAGTACTTC; cdr3_aa: CSAKSGSSYEQYF; cdr3_length: 13; clone_size: many; d_call: TRBD2; v_call: TRBV20-1; j_call: TRBJ2-7
cdr3_nt: TGTGCCAGCAGACTAAACCTAGCGATTGAGCAGTTCTTC; cdr3_aa: CASRLNLAIEQFF; cdr3_length: 13; clone_size: NA; d_call: NA; v_call: TRBV7-2; j_call: TRBJ2-1
cdr3_nt: TGCAGTGCTTTAAGGTCTAGCGGTGGATACAATGAGCAGTTCTTC; cdr3_aa: CSALRSSGGYNEQFF; cdr3_length: 15; clone_size: many; d_call: TRBD2; v_call: TRBV20-1; j_call: TRBJ2-1
cdr3_nt: TGCAGCGTTGACGCGGGAGGGCCTTCCTACAATGAGCAGTTCTTC; cdr3_aa: CSVDAGGPSYNEQFF; cdr3_length: 15; clone_size: many; d_call: TRBD2; v_call: TRBV29-1; j_call: TRBJ2-1
cdr3_nt: TGTGCCAGCAGATCCGGGACAGGGGTAAATGAAAAACGGTTTTTT; cdr3_aa: CASRSGTGVNEKRFF; cdr3_length: 15; clone_size: NA; d_call: TRBD1; v_call: TRBV6-5; j_call: TRBJ1-4
cdr3_nt: TGTGCCAGCAGCCAAAACTCCGGGACTAGCGGTTACAATGAGCAGTTCTTC; cdr3_aa: CASSQNSGTSGYNEQFF; cdr3_length: 17; clone_size: few; d_call: TRBD2; v_call: TRBV11-1; j_call: TRBJ2-1
cdr3_nt: TGCAGTGCTAGACTAGCGGGGACGGATACGCAGTATTTT; cdr3_aa: CSARLAGTDTQYF; cdr3_length: 13; clone_size: many; d_call: TRBD2; v_call: TRBV20-1; j_call: TRBJ2-3
cdr3_nt: TGCAGCGTTGAAGGGGGGCCTCAGAACACTGAAGCTTTCTTT; cdr3_aa: CSVEGGPQNTEAFF; cdr3_length: 14; clone_size: many; d_call: NA; v_call: TRBV29-1; j_call: TRBJ1-1
cdr3_nt: TGTGCCAGCAGTAACCGGAGGGACAGGGGGACGAGGAACACTGAAGCTTTCTTT; cdr3_aa: CASSNRRDRGTRNTEAFF; cdr3_length: 18; clone_size: many; d_call: TRBD1; v_call: TRBV6-2/TRBV6-3; j_call: TRBJ1-1
cdr3_nt: TGCAGTGCTTCAGGGACTAGCGGCCTTTATGAGCAGTTCTTC; cdr3_aa: CSASGTSGLYEQFF; cdr3_length: 14; clone_size: many; d_call: TRBD2; v_call: TRBV20-1; j_call: TRBJ2-1
cdr3_nt: TGTGCCAGCAGTTTTGTGGGAGGCCTCCACAATGTGCAGTTCTTC; cdr3_aa: CASSFVGGLHNVQFF; cdr3_length: 15; clone_size: NA; d_call: NA; v_call: TRBV12-3/TRBV12-4; j_call: TRBJ2-1
cdr3_nt: TGTGCCACCAGCAGAGAACTAGTATCCTACGAGCAGTACTTC; cdr3_aa: CATSRELVSYEQYF; cdr3_length: 14; clone_size: many; d_call: NA; v_call: TRBV15; j_call: TRBJ2-7
cdr3_nt: TGTGCCAGCAGCTCACTAGCGGGAGTAAGGGCCAATGAGCAGTTCTTC; cdr3_aa: CASSSLAGVRANEQFF; cdr3_length: 16; clone_size: many; d_call: TRBD2; v_call: TRBV11-3; j_call: TRBJ2-1
cdr3_nt: TGTGCCAGCAGTATACGCCCGTCGGCCACTGAAGCTTTCTTT; cdr3_aa: CASSIRPSATEAFF; cdr3_length: 14; clone_size: many; d_call: NA; v_call: TRBV6-5; j_call: TRBJ1-1
cdr3_nt: TGTGCCAGCAGCTTGGTGGCTAGCGGAGCCCCCTACGAGCAGTACTTC; cdr3_aa: CASSLVASGAPYEQYF; cdr3_length: 16; clone_size: many; d_call: TRBD2; v_call: TRBV5-5; j_call: TRBJ2-7
cdr3_nt: TGTGCCAGCAGCCAACGGGGGGACACTGAAGCTTTCTTT; cdr3_aa: CASSQRGDTEAFF; cdr3_length: 13; clone_size: many; d_call: NA; v_call: TRBV3-1; j_call: TRBJ1-1